The rows below give T cell receptor beta chains drawn from one sample of a study of Graves' ophthalmopathy and Graves' hyperthyroidism. TCRdb re-analysed the multiplex PCR reads in MiXCR, keeping a single row per CDR3 protein. The sample consists of hundreds of thousands of distinct CDR3 sequences, roughly 20% of them appearing once. The material sequenced was peripheral blood. The receptor source for this set is a woman aged 18-30 years with stable Graves' hyperthyroidism. Each CDR3 is given with its conserved first and last residue. The D gene is left open where the match is weak. Clone size appears in some rows only: once, few, many, or a class for an expanded clone.

TRBV28,many,TRBJ1-3,NA,16,TGTGCCAGCAGTTTATTAGGGGAGTTCTCTGGAAACACCATATATTTT,CASSLLGEFSGNTIYF
TRBV24-1,many,TRBJ1-1,TRBD1,15,TGTGCCACCAGTGATGGGACAGGTGGTGACACTGAAGCTTTCTTT,CATSDGTGGDTEAFF
TRBV2,many,TRBJ1-1,NA,15,TGTGCCAGCAATCAGCGAGGGGCGACTCACACTGAAGCTTTCTTT,CASNQRGATHTEAFF
TRBV7-2,many,TRBJ2-4,NA,14,TGTGCCAGCAGCTTAGATGGGGCGGGGAACATTAAGTACTTC,CASSLDGAGNIKYF
TRBV6-5,NA,TRBJ1-3,NA,15,TGTGCCAGCAGTTACGGAGGGCTCTCTGGAAACACCATATATTTT,CASSYGGLSGNTIYF
TRBV6-1,many,TRBJ2-7,NA,12,TGTGCCAGCAGTGAGGTGGGGTACGAGCAGTACTTC,CASSEVGYEQYF
TRBV19,many,TRBJ2-5,NA,14,TGTGCCAGTAGTATCGGAGCCACGCAAGAGACCCAGTACTTC,CASSIGATQETQYF
TRBV6-1,many,TRBJ1-2,NA,13,TGTGCCAGCAGTGAGAAGGGGGAGGATGGCTACACCTTC,CASSEKGEDGYTF
TRBV25-1,few,TRBJ2-5,TRBD2,14,TGTGCCAGCAGTACCGGGAGGCTACGAGAGACCCAGTACTTC,CASSTGRLRETQYF
TRBV28,many,TRBJ1-2,TRBD1,14,TGTGCCAGCAGTTTACCAGCAGGGACAGGGGGCTACACCTTC,CASSLPAGTGGYTF
TRBV29-1,NA,TRBJ2-5,TRBD2,15,TGCAGCGTTGAAAGTGCCCTAGCGGGAGGCGAGACCCAGTACTTC,CSVESALAGGETQYF
TRBV20-1,many,TRBJ1-6,NA,13,TGCAGTGCTAGAGCAGGGCTCGGTTCACCCCTCCACTTT,CSARAGLGSPLHF
TRBV11-2,NA,TRBJ2-7,NA,14,TGTGCCAGCAGCCAGCGGACAGAAGCCTACGAGCAGTACTTC,CASSQRTEAYEQYF